This TCR beta chain was identified during a study of OX40 agonist ivuxolimab in advanced cancers. With 4 bases removed from V and 2 bases from J, the gap between germline ends came to 8 bases. In germline, CDR1 is MGHRA, CDR2 YSYEKL. The CDR3 runs 13 residues. Assay used: immunoSEQ multiplex PCR; TCRdb lists only in-frame clones, some missing. The sample consists of 78,000 or so clones, 92% of them appearing once. This sequence originates from an adult with an advanced solid tumor such as melanoma, head and neck, liver or kidney cancer. The source material was CD4+ or CD8+ T cells sorted from blood, sampled in a trial of the OX40 agonist ivuxolimab. J is TRBJ2-5 and V is TRBV4-1; either TRBD1 or TRBD2 may fit D (5 bases each). This CDR3 is CASSRGPQETQYF. The CDR3 nucleotides are TGCGCCAGCAGCCGGGGACCGCAAGAGACCCAGTACTTC.